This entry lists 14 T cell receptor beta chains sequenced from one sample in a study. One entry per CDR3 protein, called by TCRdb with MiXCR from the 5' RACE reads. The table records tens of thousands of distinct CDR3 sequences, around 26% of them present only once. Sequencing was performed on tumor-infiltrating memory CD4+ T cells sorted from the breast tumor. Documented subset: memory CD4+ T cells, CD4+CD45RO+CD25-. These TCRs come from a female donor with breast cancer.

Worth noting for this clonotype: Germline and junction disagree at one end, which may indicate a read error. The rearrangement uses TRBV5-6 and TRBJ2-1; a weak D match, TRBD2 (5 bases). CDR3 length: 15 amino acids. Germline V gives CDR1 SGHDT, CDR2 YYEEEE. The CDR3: CASSLRYGLYDEQFF. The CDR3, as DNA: TGTGCCAGCAGCCTGCGGTACGGACTCTACGATGAGCAGTTCTTC. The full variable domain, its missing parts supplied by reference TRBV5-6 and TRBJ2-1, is DAGVTQSPTHLIKTRGQQVTLRCSPKSGHDTVSWYQQALGQGPQFIFQYYEEEERQRGNFPDRFSGHQFPNYSSELNVNALLLGDSALYLCASSLRYGLYDEQFFGPGTRLTVL.

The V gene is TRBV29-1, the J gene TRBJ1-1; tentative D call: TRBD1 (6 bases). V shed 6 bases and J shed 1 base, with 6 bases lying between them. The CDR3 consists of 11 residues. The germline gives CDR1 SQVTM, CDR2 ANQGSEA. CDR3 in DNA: TGCAGCGTGGACAGGAACACTGAAGCTTTCTTT. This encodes CSVDRNTEAFF.

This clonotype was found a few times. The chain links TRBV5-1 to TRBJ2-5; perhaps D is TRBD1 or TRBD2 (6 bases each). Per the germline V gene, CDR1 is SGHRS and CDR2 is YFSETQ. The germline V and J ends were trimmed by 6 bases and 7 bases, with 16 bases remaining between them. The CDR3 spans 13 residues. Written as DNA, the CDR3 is TGCGCCAGCACCGAGGGGGGAGACCGGACCCAGTACTTC. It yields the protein CASTEGGDRTQYF.

DNA for the CDR3: TGTGCCAGCAGTTTCTCGGCAGATACGCAGTATTTT. Translating it yields CASSFSADTQYF. The J gene is TRBJ2-3, the V gene TRBV12-3 or TRBV12-4; no clear D. Trimming stripped 3 bases from V and 4 bases from J, with 5 bases between. CDR3 length: 12 amino acids.

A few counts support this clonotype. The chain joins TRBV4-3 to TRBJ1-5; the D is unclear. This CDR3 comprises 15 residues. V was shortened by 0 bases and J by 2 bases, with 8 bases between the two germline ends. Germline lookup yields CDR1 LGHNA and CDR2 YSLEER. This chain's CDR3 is CASSQEGIRNQPQHF. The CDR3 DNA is TGCGCCAGCAGCCAAGAGGGGATACGCAATCAGCCCCAGCATTTT.

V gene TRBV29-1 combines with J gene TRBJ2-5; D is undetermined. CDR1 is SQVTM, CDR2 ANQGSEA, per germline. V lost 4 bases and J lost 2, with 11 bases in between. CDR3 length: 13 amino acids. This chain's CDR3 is CSVGEQPQETQYF. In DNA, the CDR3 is TGCAGCGTTGGGGAACAGCCTCAAGAGACCCAGTACTTC.

CDR3 residues: CASSSGQGNEKLFF. The CDR3 nucleotides are TGTGCCAGCAGTTCGGGACAGGGAAATGAAAAACTGTTTTTT. The V gene is TRBV6-6, the J gene TRBJ1-4; 9 nucleotides align to TRBD1. Unmatched junction bases numbered 2, after V lost 4 bases and J lost 5 bases. The V gene's germline CDR1 is MNHNY and CDR2 SVGAGI (reference sequence). CDR3 size: 14 residues.

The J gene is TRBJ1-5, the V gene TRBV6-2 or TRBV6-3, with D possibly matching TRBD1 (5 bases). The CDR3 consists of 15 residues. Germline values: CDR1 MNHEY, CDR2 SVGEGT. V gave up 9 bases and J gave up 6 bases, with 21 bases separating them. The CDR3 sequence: CASRNRDGAGQPQHF. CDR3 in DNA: TGTGCCAGTAGGAACCGGGACGGTGCTGGTCAGCCCCAGCATTTT.

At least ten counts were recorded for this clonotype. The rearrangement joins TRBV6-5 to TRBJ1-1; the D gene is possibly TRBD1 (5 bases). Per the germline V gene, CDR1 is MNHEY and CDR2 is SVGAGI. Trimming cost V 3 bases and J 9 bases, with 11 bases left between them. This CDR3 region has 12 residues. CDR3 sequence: CASSYGQGKAFF. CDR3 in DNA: TGTGCCAGCAGTTATGGGCAGGGTAAAGCTTTCTTT.

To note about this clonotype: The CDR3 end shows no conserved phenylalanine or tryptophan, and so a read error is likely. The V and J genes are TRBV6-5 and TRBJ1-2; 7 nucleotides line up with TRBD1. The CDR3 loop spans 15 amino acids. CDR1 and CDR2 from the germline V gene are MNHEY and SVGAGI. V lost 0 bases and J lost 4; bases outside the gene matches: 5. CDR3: CASSYSVGTVYGYTC. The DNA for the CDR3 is TGTGCCAGCAGTTACTCTGTCGGGACAGTCTATGGCTACACCTGC.

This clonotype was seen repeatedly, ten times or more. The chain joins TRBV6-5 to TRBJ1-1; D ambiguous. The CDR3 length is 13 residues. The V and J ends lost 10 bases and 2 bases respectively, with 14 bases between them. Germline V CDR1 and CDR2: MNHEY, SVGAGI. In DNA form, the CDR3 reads TGTGCCACCCTCCGGGGTTCTAACACTGAAGCTTTCTTT. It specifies CATLRGSNTEAFF.

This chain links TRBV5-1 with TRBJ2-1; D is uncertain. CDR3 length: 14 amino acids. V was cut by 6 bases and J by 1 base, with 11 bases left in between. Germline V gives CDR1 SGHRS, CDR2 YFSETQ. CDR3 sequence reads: CASKSALSYNEQFF. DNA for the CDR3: TGCGCCAGCAAGTCGGCCCTTTCCTACAATGAGCAGTTCTTC.

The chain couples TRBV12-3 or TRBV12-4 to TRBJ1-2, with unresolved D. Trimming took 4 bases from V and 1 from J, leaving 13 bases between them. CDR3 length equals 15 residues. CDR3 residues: CASSSHLGSNYGYTF. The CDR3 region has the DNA TGTGCCAGCAGTTCCCATCTAGGGAGTAACTATGGCTACACCTTC.

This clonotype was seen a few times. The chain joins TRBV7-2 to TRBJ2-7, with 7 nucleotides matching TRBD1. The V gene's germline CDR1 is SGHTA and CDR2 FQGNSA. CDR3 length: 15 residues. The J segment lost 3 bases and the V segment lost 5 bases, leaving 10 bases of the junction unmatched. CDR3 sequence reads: CASSRDGTVNYEQYF. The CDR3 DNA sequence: TGTGCCAGCAGCCGTGACGGGACAGTGAACTACGAGCAGTACTTC.